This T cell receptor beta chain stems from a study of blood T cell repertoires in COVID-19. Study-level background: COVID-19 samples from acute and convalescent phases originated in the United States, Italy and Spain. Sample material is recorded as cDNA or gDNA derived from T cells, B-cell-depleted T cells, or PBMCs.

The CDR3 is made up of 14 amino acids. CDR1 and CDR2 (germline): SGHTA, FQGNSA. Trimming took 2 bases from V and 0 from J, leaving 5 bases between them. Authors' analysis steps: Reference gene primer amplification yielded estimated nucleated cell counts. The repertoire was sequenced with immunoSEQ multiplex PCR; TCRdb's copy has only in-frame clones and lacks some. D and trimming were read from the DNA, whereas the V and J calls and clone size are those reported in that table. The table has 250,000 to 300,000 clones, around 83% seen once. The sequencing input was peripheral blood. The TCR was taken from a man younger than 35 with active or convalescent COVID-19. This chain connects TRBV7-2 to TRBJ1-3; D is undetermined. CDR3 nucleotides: TGTGCCAGCAGCTTATATAACTCTGGAAACACCATATATTTT. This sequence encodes CASSLYNSGNTIYF.